Listed below are T cell receptor beta chains from one sample, sequenced in a study of shared clonotypes between healthy human individuals. The protocol was immunoSEQ multiplex PCR, while the TCRdb copy is restricted to in-frame clones and leaves out a portion. The data contain about 490,000 clones, around 80% of them seen just once; the ten biggest clones take up approximately 12%. The sample taken for sequencing was PBMCs. These TCRs come from a woman aged 40 to 55 in good health. Some clones in this sample may be carry-over from other donors' samples. Each CDR3 is given with its conserved first and last residue. Fields, in order: clone size, J gene, D gene, V gene, CDR3 protein, CDR3 DNA. A D gene is named only where the DNA matches it firmly. The listing skips clone size in some rows; elsewhere it reads once, few, many or a size class.

NA	TRBJ2-1	NA	TRBV5-1	CASSLARLADIYNEQFF	TGCGCCAGCAGCTTGGCCCGGCTAGCCGATATCTACAATGAGCAGTTCTTC
NA	TRBJ2-1	TRBD2	TRBV11-2	CASSLGQPGLAGDEQFF	TGTGCCAGCAGCTTAGGGCAGCCGGGACTAGCGGGAGATGAGCAGTTCTTC
NA	TRBJ2-2	TRBD2	TRBV18	CASSPSLAGNTGELFF	TGTGCCAGCTCACCGAGTCTAGCGGGCAACACCGGGGAGCTGTTTTTT
NA	TRBJ2-7	TRBD1	TRBV10-3	CATTPGTGTYEQYF	TGTGCCACGACCCCCGGGACAGGGACCTACGAGCAGTACTTC
NA	TRBJ2-7	TRBD2	TRBV6-1	CASRLSGRAYEQYF	TGTGCCAGCAGGCTTAGCGGGAGGGCCTACGAGCAGTACTTC
NA	TRBJ2-1	NA	TRBV19	CASRTGRGHNDEQFF	TGTGCCAGTAGGACAGGGAGGGGGCACAATGATGAGCAGTTCTTC
NA	TRBJ2-3	TRBD1	TRBV7-9	CASRDRGTHTDTQYF	TGTGCCAGCAGGGACAGGGGGACACACACAGATACGCAGTATTTT
NA	TRBJ2-7	NA	TRBV14	CASSQYRFGPLYEQYF	TGTGCCAGCAGCCAATACCGGTTTGGACCGCTCTACGAGCAGTACTTC
NA	TRBJ2-5	NA	TRBV9	CASSPYGRMARETQYF	TGTGCCAGCAGCCCCTATGGGAGAATGGCGCGGGAGACCCAGTACTTC
many	TRBJ1-2	NA	TRBV2	CASFGGADDYGYTF	TGTGCCAGCTTCGGGGGGGCAGATGACTATGGCTACACCTTC
NA	TRBJ2-7	NA	TRBV28	CASSFIAASYEQYF	TGTGCCAGCAGTTTTATAGCGGCCTCCTACGAGCAGTACTTC
few	TRBJ1-5	NA	TRBV2	CASSEQTDYQPQHF	TGTGCCAGCAGTGAACAGACAGACTATCAGCCCCAGCATTTT
few	TRBJ2-2	NA	TRBV27	CASSPLLSGELFF	TGTGCCAGCAGTCCCCTCCTCTCCGGGGAGCTGTTTTTT
NA	TRBJ2-1	TRBD2	TRBV5-4	CASSLRAGVHYNEQFF	TGTGCCAGCAGCTTGAGGGCGGGAGTTCACTACAATGAGCAGTTCTTC
once	TRBJ2-7	TRBD1	TRBV5-1	CASSLEGDDRGYEQYF	TGCGCCAGCAGCTTGGAGGGGGACGACAGGGGCTACGAGCAGTACTTC
NA	TRBJ2-2	NA	TRBV11-3	CASSQAWGTANTGELFF	TGTGCCAGCAGTCAAGCGTGGGGGACCGCGAACACCGGGGAGCTGTTTTTT
NA	TRBJ2-1	NA	TRBV5-1	CASSLAFRGYNEQFF	TGCGCCAGCAGCTTGGCCTTCAGGGGCTACAATGAGCAGTTCTTC
NA	TRBJ2-3	NA	TRBV10-1	CASRIVKAGATDTQYF	TGCGCCAGCAGGATAGTAAAGGCGGGGGCCACAGATACGCAGTATTTT
NA	TRBJ2-2	TRBD1	TRBV27	CASRTGGDTGELFF	TGTGCCAGCAGGACAGGGGGGGACACCGGGGAGCTGTTTTTT
NA	TRBJ1-2	TRBD1	TRBV4-1	CASSGTRGQGRGYTF	TGCGCCAGCAGCGGTACCCGGGGACAGGGAAGGGGCTACACCTTC
NA	TRBJ2-2	TRBD1	TRBV19	CASSILTGGWRTGELFF	TGTGCCAGTAGTATCCTCACAGGGGGTTGGCGGACCGGGGAGCTGTTTTTT
NA	TRBJ2-3	NA	TRBV7-9	CASSPGVSSGSDTQYF	TGTGCCAGCAGCCCTGGAGTCTCCTCGGGCTCAGATACGCAGTATTTT
NA	TRBJ2-3	NA	TRBV10-3	CAIGNLAPKGSTQYF	TGTGCCATCGGGAACCTAGCGCCGAAGGGAAGTACGCAGTATTTT
NA	TRBJ2-2	TRBD2	TRBV11-1	CASSLGGTSGSTGELFF	TGTGCCAGCAGCTTAGGAGGTACTAGCGGGAGTACCGGGGAGCTGTTTTTT
few	TRBJ1-2	NA	TRBV6-1	CASSEGGDRGYTF	TGTGCCAGCAGTGAAGGTGGAGACCGGGGCTACACCTTC
NA	TRBJ2-3	NA	TRBV6-1	CASSDLLGSADTQYF	TGTGCCAGCAGTGACTTATTAGGTTCGGCAGATACGCAGTATTTT
NA	TRBJ2-3	NA	TRBV10-2	CASSESGGSTDTQYF	TGCGCCAGCAGTGAGTCGGGGGGAAGCACAGATACGCAGTATTTT
NA	TRBJ1-2	NA	TRBV18	CASSPSGLRVVYGYTF	TGTGCCAGCTCACCATCAGGCCTGAGGGTGGTCTATGGCTACACCTTC
NA	TRBJ2-4	NA	TRBV19	CASSIASNLAKNIQYF	TGTGCCAGTAGTATCGCTAGTAACCTAGCCAAAAACATTCAGTACTTC
NA	TRBJ2-5	NA	TRBV15	CATSRDRTGETQYF	TGTGCCACCAGCAGAGATCGCACAGGGGAGACCCAGTACTTC
NA	TRBJ2-1	NA	TRBV28	CASSLRGSGEQFF	TGTGCCAGCAGTTTAAGAGGGTCTGGTGAGCAGTTCTTC
NA	TRBJ2-5	NA	TRBV5-1	CASSLRHPQETQYF	TGCGCCAGCAGCTTGCGACACCCCCAAGAGACCCAGTACTTC
NA	TRBJ2-7	NA	TRBV5-1	CASSLYAYDQYF	TGTGCCAGCAGCTTGTATGCCTACGATCAGTACTTC
NA	TRBJ2-5	NA	TRBV30	CAWSVGGNLGETQYF	TGTGCCTGGAGTGTAGGCGGAAACCTCGGGGAGACCCAGTACTTC
NA	TRBJ2-7	TRBD1	TRBV15	CATSRDLAGGWNEQYF	TGTGCCACCAGCAGAGATTTGGCAGGGGGCTGGAACGAGCAGTACTTC
NA	TRBJ1-5	NA	TRBV7-9	CASSLIGDNQPQHF	TGTGCCAGCAGCTTAATAGGGGACAATCAGCCCCAGCATTTT
NA	TRBJ2-7	NA	TRBV9	CASSPSGGRAYEQYF	TGTGCCAGCAGCCCGTCGGGTGGCAGAGCCTACGAGCAGTACTTC
NA	TRBJ2-3	NA	TRBV6-6	CASSPPGTDTQYF	TGTGCCAGCAGTCCCCCAGGTACAGATACGCAGTATTTT
NA	TRBJ2-7	NA	TRBV11-2	CASSQSREQYF	TGTGCCAGCAGCCAGTCCCGGGAGCAGTACTTC
NA	TRBJ2-3	TRBD1	TRBV4-2	CASSQGDDRGTDTQYF	TGTGCCAGCAGCCAAGGGGATGACAGGGGCACAGATACGCAGTATTTT
once	TRBJ2-1	NA	TRBV7-2	CASSEDFRQFF	TGTGCCAGCAGCGAGGACTTCCGACAGTTCTTC
NA	TRBJ2-7	NA	TRBV11-2	CASSRSGDTYEQYF	TGTGCCAGCAGCCGGTCAGGGGATACCTACGAGCAGTACTTC
NA	TRBJ2-6	NA	TRBV28	CASSFGLSGANVLTF	TGTGCCAGCAGTTTTGGTCTCTCTGGGGCCAACGTCCTGACTTTC
NA	TRBJ2-2	NA	TRBV10-3	CAITPNEGTGELFF	TGTGCCATCACCCCAAACGAGGGCACCGGGGAGCTGTTTTTT
NA	TRBJ2-7	TRBD1	TRBV29-1	CSVAGTGLDEQYF	TGCAGCGTTGCCGGGACAGGGTTGGACGAGCAGTACTTC
few	TRBJ2-1	NA	TRBV5-6	CASSLGGHGRTEQFF	TGTGCCAGCAGCTTGGGGGGACATGGACGAACTGAGCAGTTCTTC
once	TRBJ1-2	NA	TRBV6-1	CASSEAGTGDYGYTF	TGTGCCAGCAGTGAAGCCGGGACCGGGGACTATGGCTACACCTTC
once	TRBJ2-7	NA	TRBV4-3	CASSQTLETRSIGEQYF	TGCGCCAGCAGCCAAACGCTAGAGACTAGGTCTATTGGCGAGCAGTACTTC
NA	TRBJ1-3	NA	TRBV6-6	CASSFGSTPSGNTIYF	TGTGCCAGCAGTTTTGGGAGTACACCCTCTGGAAACACCATATATTTT
NA	TRBJ2-1	TRBD2	TRBV7-2	CASSMGLALEYEQFF	TGTGCCAGCAGCATGGGACTAGCCCTAGAATATGAGCAGTTCTTC
few	TRBJ2-7	NA	TRBV28	CASWANSYEQYF	TGTGCCAGTTGGGCTAATTCCTACGAGCAGTACTTC
NA	TRBJ2-4	NA	TRBV6-4	CASSDPKRAALRGRVKNIQYF	TGTGCCAGCAGTGACCCTAAAAGGGCGGCGCTCAGGGGAAGGGTCAAAAACATTCAGTACTTC
NA	TRBJ2-3	NA	TRBV19	CASTPGTVTDTQYF	TGTGCCAGTACCCCAGGAACCGTCACAGATACGCAGTATTTT
NA	TRBJ2-3	NA	TRBV7-2	CASSSLAGATDTQYF	TGTGCCAGCAGCTCCCTGGCCGGCGCCACAGATACGCAGTATTTT
NA	TRBJ2-7	NA	TRBV11-1	CASSPGTSPEQYF	TGTGCCAGCAGCCCTGGGACATCCCCCGAGCAGTACTTC